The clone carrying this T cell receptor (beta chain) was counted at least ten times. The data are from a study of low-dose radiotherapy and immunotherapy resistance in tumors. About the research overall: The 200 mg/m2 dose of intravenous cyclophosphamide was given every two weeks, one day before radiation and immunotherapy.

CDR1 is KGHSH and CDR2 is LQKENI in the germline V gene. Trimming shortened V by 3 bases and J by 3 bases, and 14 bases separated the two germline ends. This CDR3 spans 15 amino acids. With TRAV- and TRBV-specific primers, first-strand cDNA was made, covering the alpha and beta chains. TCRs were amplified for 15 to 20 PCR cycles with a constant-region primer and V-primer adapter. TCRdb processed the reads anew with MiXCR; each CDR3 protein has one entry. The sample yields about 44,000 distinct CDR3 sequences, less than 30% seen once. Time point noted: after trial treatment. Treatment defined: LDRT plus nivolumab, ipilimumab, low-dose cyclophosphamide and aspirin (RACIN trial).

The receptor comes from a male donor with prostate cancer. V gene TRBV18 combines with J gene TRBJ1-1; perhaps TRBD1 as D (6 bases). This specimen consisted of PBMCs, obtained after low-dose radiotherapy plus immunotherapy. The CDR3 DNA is TGTGCCAGCTCACCGCCCAGGGGTGTTTACACTGAAGCTTTCTTT. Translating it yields CASSPPRGVYTEAFF.